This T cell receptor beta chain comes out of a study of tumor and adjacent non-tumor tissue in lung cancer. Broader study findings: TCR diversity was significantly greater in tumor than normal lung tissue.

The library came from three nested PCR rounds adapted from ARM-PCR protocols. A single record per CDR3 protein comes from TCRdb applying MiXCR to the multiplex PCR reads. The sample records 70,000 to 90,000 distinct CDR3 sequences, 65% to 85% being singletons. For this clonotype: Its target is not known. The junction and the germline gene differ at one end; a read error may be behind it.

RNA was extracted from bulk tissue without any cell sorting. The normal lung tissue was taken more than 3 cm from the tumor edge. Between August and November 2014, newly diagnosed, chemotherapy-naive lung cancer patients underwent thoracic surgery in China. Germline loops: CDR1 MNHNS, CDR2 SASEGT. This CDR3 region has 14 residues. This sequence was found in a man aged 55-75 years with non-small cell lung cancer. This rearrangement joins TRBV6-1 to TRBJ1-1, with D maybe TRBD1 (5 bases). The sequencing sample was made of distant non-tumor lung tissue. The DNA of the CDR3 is TGTGCAAGCAGCGAAGACAGTGGCGACACTGAAGCTTTCTTT. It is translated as CASSEDSGDTEAFF.